Described below is a single TCR beta chain sequence and its context. Its specificity is not known. The length of the CDR3 is 17 residues. Germline V gene lookup returns CDR1 LGHNT and CDR2 FRNRAP. V lost 9 bases and J 0 bases, leaving 18 bases between the germline ends. These data are taken from a study of CD4 T cells in relation to SARS-CoV-2 and coronaviruses. As for the study in general: Crossreactive spike epitopes shared across donors were mapped to their HLA restriction. General observations from the study: Roughly 65% of donors had memory CD4+ clonotypes crossrecognizing SARS-CoV-2 and common cold coronavirus spike.

The table came from immunoSEQ multiplex PCR; TCRdb's copy has only in-frame clones and leaves some out. In the table there are about 18,000 clones, about 80% of which are singletons. Before the COVID-19 pandemic, during about 2010-2018, CD4+ T cells were taken from unexposed donors. Isolation of CD4+ T cells took place after less than twelve days in culture. This sequence joins TRBV12-5 and TRBJ2-6, with D perhaps assigned TRBD1 or TRBD2 (5 bases each). This receptor was obtained from a human donor in good health. The specimen sequenced was CD4+ T cells from PBMCs, cultured in vitro. CDR3 DNA sequence: TGTGCTAGCGGCACTGGGACCCCTCCCTCTGGGGCCAACGTCCTGACTTTC. Translated: CASGTGTPPSGANVLTF.